These 7 T cell receptor beta chains originate from one sample sequenced in a study of cytotoxic CD8 clonotypes in ibrutinib-treated CLL. This table comes from immunoSEQ multiplex PCR, and its TCRdb copy is limited to in-frame clones, with some not included. This table has some 23,000 clones, 69% appearing once. The material sequenced was PBMCs, taken at disease progression, from a patient treated with ibrutinib. The receptors stem from a human donor with chronic lymphocytic leukemia.

This chain connects TRBV9 to TRBJ1-1, with 7 bases fitting TRBD1. This CDR3 comprises 16 residues. Trimming took 3 bases from V and 0 from J; bases not matched to a gene: 8. CDR1 and CDR2 (germline): SGDLS, YYNGEE. CDR3 bases: TGTGCCAGCAGCGGCCCAGGGGGGCTCCTGAACACTGAAGCTTTCTTT. Protein sequence: CASSGPGGLLNTEAFF.

This clone was found once. The chain joins TRBV10-3 to TRBJ1-1; a weak D match, TRBD1 (6 bases). The length of the CDR3 is 15 residues. With 0 bases removed from V and 9 bases from J, the gap between germline ends came to 17 bases. Germline assignment: CDR1 ENHRY and CDR2 SYGVKD. The CDR3 DNA reads as TGTGCCATCAGTGAGTCGCAACGACCAGGGGTTCAAGCTTTCTTT. Translated: CAISESQRPGVQAFF.

The J gene is TRBJ2-7, the V gene TRBV2, with 7 positions matching TRBD1. Germline CDR1 is SNHLY and CDR2 is FYNNEI. The CDR3 is 13 residues long. J gave up 0 bases and V 7 bases, and 3 bases lay outside the gene matches. The CDR3 reads CASTRDSSYEQYF. CDR3 nucleotides: TGTGCCAGCACCAGGGACAGCTCCTACGAGCAGTACTTC.

This clone was detected once. The chain has TRBV4-2 and TRBJ1-4; no definite D call. Trimming removed 1 base at V and 0 bases at J, with 15 bases between. The CDR3 is made up of 18 amino acids. The V gene's germline CDR1 is LGHNA and CDR2 YNFKEQ. The CDR3 bases are TGTGCCAGCAGCCAAGTCGAGTCAACTATAGCAACTAATGAAAAACTGTTTTTT. Translated: CASSQVESTIATNEKLFF.

This chain connects TRBV6-5 to TRBJ1-2, with D hard to call. V was pared by 6 bases and J by 3 bases, with 11 bases between. The V gene's germline CDR1 is MNHEY and CDR2 SVGAGI. The length of the CDR3 is 13 residues. CDR3 loop: CASSLEEDYGYTF. In nucleotides, the CDR3 is TGTGCCAGCAGCCTCGAAGAGGACTATGGCTACACCTTC.

The chain combines TRBV2 with TRBJ2-3; the D gene could be TRBD1 or TRBD2 (6 bases each). V lost 6 bases, J lost 8 bases, and 12 bases lay in between. Looked up from germline, CDR1 is SNHLY and CDR2 is FYNNEI. This CDR3 spans 12 amino acids. The chain's CDR3 is CASRLEGGTQYF. The DNA of the CDR3 is TGTGCCAGCAGACTGGAGGGGGGTACGCAGTATTTT. The whole variable domain, filled in from reference TRBV2 and TRBJ2-3, reads EPEVTQTPSHQVTQMGQEVILRCVPISNHLYFYWYRQILGQKVEFLVSFYNNEISEKSEIFDDQFSVERPDGSNFTLKIRSTKLEDSAMYFCASRLEGGTQYFGPGTRLTVL.

In its sample, this clone was seen a few times. This chain connects TRBV25-1 to TRBJ2-7; 7 nucleotides match TRBD1. V was clipped by 8 bases and J by 4 bases; unmatched bases: 5. CDR3 length equals 12 residues. Looked up from germline, CDR1 is MGHDK and CDR2 is SYGVNS. This CDR3 reads CASADRVYEQYF. Here the CDR3 DNA reads TGTGCCAGCGCCGACAGGGTTTACGAGCAGTACTTC.